What follows are 22 T cell receptor beta chains derived from one specimen sequenced in a study of identical twins. TCRdb ran MiXCR on the 5' RACE reads and lists one entry per CDR3 protein. The sample contains about 690,000 distinct CDR3 sequences, roughly 6% of which appear only once. Sequenced input: naive T cells sorted from blood. The receptors were gathered from a man between 18 and 35 years old in good health.

The chain joins TRBV2 to TRBJ1-4; 7 bases match TRBD1. The V gene end was trimmed by 4 bases and the J gene end by 5 bases; junction bases not matched to a gene: 7. The CDR3 is 15 amino acids. Looked up from germline, CDR1 is SNHLY and CDR2 is FYNNEI. CDR3 bases: TGTGCCAGCAGTGTCCCCGACAGGGAGAATGAAAAACTGTTTTTT. Translating gives CASSVPDRENEKLFF.

This clonotype was observed many times. The genes are TRBV5-1 and TRBJ2-1; the D is unclear. This CDR3 is built from 13 residues. Germline V gene sequence: CDR1 SGHRS, CDR2 YFSETQ. V lost 4 bases and J 8 bases, leaving 13 bases between the germline ends. CDR3 sequence: CASSAPPRHEQFF. The CDR3, as DNA: TGCGCCAGCAGCGCCCCCCCGCGACATGAGCAGTTCTTC.

V is TRBV7-6 and J is TRBJ2-1; TRBD1 or TRBD2 may be the D gene (5 bases each). V was trimmed by 3 bases and J by 6 bases, leaving 9 bases between them. CDR3 length: 13 residues. Germline CDR1 and CDR2: SGHVS and FNYEAQ. The CDR3 nucleotides are TGTGCCAGCAGCTTTGCAGGGAGCAATGAGCAGTTCTTC. Residues: CASSFAGSNEQFF.

V is TRBV5-1 and J is TRBJ1-2, with 8 bases lining up with TRBD1. The J segment lost 8 bases and the V segment lost 5 bases, leaving 8 bases of the junction unmatched. Germline values: CDR1 SGHRS, CDR2 YFSETQ. The CDR3 has 13 amino acids. CDR3 nucleotide sequence: TGCGCCAGCAGGGAGGACAGGGACGGAGGCTACACCTTC. It yields the protein CASREDRDGGYTF.

This clonotype appeared a few times. This chain connects TRBV7-9 to TRBJ2-7; no clear D gene. CDR1 and CDR2 (germline): SEHNR, FQNEAQ (reference sequence). CDR3 length equals 15 residues. V was shortened by 3 bases and J by 5 bases, with 17 bases between the two germline ends. This chain's CDR3 is CASSFWVSESDEQYV. The CDR3 bases are TGTGCCAGCAGCTTTTGGGTCTCCGAATCCGACGAGCAGTACGTC.

This clonotype has ten or more counts. This chain joins TRBV28 and TRBJ2-1; no definite D call. CDR1 is MDHEN, CDR2 SYDVKM, per germline. The CDR3 contains 14 residues. V lost 2 bases to trimming and J lost 5 bases, with 10 bases between them. DNA for the CDR3: TGTGCCAGCAGTTTAAGTCTGGTAGACAATGAGCAGTTCTTC. Amino acid sequence: CASSLSLVDNEQFF. The complete variable domain, with remaining parts taken from reference TRBV28 and TRBJ2-1, reads DVKVTQSSRYLVKRTGEKVFLECVQDMDHENMFWYRQDPGLGLRLIYFSYDVKMKEKGDIPEGYSVSREKKERFSLILESASTNQTSMYLCASSLSLVDNEQFFGPGTRLTVL.

The chain carries TRBV7-9 and TRBJ2-1, with a tentative D call TRBD2 (6 bases). This CDR3 contains 14 residues. The germline gives CDR1 SEHNR, CDR2 FQNEAQ (reference sequence). Trimming took 3 bases from V and 7 from J, leaving 13 bases between them. CDR3 amino acids: CASSFILGTNEQFF. The CDR3, as DNA: TGTGCCAGCAGCTTCATACTAGGGACTAATGAGCAGTTCTTC. Complete variable domain (other parts from reference TRBV7-9 and TRBJ2-1): DTGVSQNPRHKITKRGQNVTFRCDPISEHNRLYWYRQTLGQGPEFLTYFQNEAQLEKSRLLSDRFSAERPKGSFSTLEIQRTEQGDSAMYLCASSFILGTNEQFFGPGTRLTVL.

This clonotype occurred a few times. The rearrangement links TRBV6-1 to TRBJ2-4; D not certain. CDR1 MNHNS and CDR2 SASEGT come from the germline V gene. This CDR3 has 14 amino acids. V shed 10 bases and J shed 0 bases, with 13 bases lying between them. Here the CDR3 reads CATTFMLAKNIQYF. The CDR3 region has the DNA TGTGCCACTACCTTTATGCTAGCCAAAAACATTCAGTACTTC.

This clonotype was seen at least ten times. The chain employs TRBV28 and TRBJ1-2; no clear D gene. V was shortened by 5 bases and J by 6 bases, with 10 bases between the two germline ends. CDR3 size: 12 residues. Germline values: CDR1 MDHEN, CDR2 SYDVKM. This CDR3 reads CASSQQRDGYTF. For the CDR3, the DNA is TGTGCCAGCAGTCAACAAAGGGATGGCTACACCTTC.

This clonotype was found many times. The chain couples TRBV29-1 to TRBJ1-2; TRBD1 might be the D (6 bases). CDR3 length: 13 amino acids. Trimming stripped 6 bases from V and 4 bases from J, with 15 bases between. The germline V gene encodes CDR1 SQVTM and CDR2 ANQGSEA. CDR3 sequence (DNA): TGCAGCGTGGACGGACAGTCTACCTATGGCTACACCTTC. It is translated as CSVDGQSTYGYTF. Together with reference TRBV29-1 and TRBJ1-2, the CDR3 gives the full variable domain: SAVISQKPSRDICQRGTSLTIQCQVDSQVTMMFWYRQQPGQSLTLIATANQGSEATYESGFVIDKFPISRPNLTFSTLTVSNMSPEDSSIYLCSVDGQSTYGYTFGSGTRLTVV.

This clonotype appeared many times. V is TRBV29-1 and J is TRBJ1-2; no clear D. Germline assignment: CDR1 SQVTM and CDR2 ANQGSEA. This CDR3 contains 11 residues. Trimming took off 4 bases at V and 5 bases at J, with 8 bases between the two ends. The chain's CDR3 is CSVAGGYGYTF. The CDR3, as DNA: TGCAGCGTTGCGGGCGGGTATGGCTACACCTTC.

This clonotype has a count of ten or more. Relative to the germline gene, one junction end is altered; a read error may explain this. V is TRBV5-1 and J is TRBJ2-5; unclear D gene. The CDR3 extends over 13 amino acids. Germline loops: CDR1 SGHRS, CDR2 YFSETQ. CDR3 in amino acids: CASSLRSGETQYF. Here the CDR3 DNA reads TGTGCCAGCAGTTTGAGGTCGGGAGAGACCCAGTACTTC.

This clonotype was seen at least ten times. The gene calls are TRBV10-3 and TRBJ2-5; 11 nucleotides match TRBD1. The CDR3 totals 14 residues. Germline CDR1 reads ENHRY; CDR2 reads SYGVKD. With V trimmed by 6 bases and J by 2 bases, 2 bases remained unmatched. Written as DNA, the CDR3 is TGTGCCATCAGACGGGACAGGGGGCAAGAGACCCAGTACTTC. Its translation is CAIRRDRGQETQYF.

This clonotype was counted at least ten times. The chain combines TRBV12-3 or TRBV12-4 with TRBJ2-1, with TRBD1 as a possible D gene (5 bases). The CDR3 covers 15 residues. With 2 bases removed from V and 4 bases from J, the gap between germline ends came to 12 bases. CDR3 nucleotides: TGTGCCAGCAGTTTATCGGAGACAGTTTACAATGAGCAGTTCTTC. Protein: CASSLSETVYNEQFF.

This clonotype has more than one count but fewer than ten. V usage is TRBV5-1 and J usage is TRBJ1-1; tentatively, D is TRBD1 (5 bases). Germline V lookup: CDR1 SGHRS, CDR2 YFSETQ. V was pared by 2 bases and J by 5 bases, with 10 bases between. CDR3 length equals 13 residues. CDR3 region: CASSFEGATEAFF. The CDR3 DNA is TGCGCCAGCAGCTTTGAAGGGGCGACTGAAGCTTTCTTT.

This clonotype was counted at least ten times. The chain is built from TRBV5-1 and TRBJ2-6; perhaps D is TRBD1 or TRBD2 (5 bases each). The germline CDR1 and CDR2 sequences are SGHRS and YFSETQ. The CDR3 covers 18 residues. The germline V and J ends were trimmed by 4 bases and 4 bases, with 21 bases remaining between them. CDR3 region: CASSPSGTETLGANVLTF. The CDR3 DNA sequence: TGCGCCAGCAGCCCATCCGGGACGGAGACGCTGGGGGCCAACGTCCTGACTTTC.

This clonotype occurred many times. V usage is TRBV28 and J usage is TRBJ2-7; D is undetermined. The CDR3 consists of 13 residues. The germline V and J ends were trimmed by 5 bases and 7 bases, with 15 bases remaining between them. CDR1 is MDHEN, CDR2 SYDVKM, per germline. The CDR3 region has the DNA TGTGCCAGCAGTCCTTTTGGGCAACGTGAGCAGTACTTC. As protein: CASSPFGQREQYF.

The CDR3 loop is CASSLLGAGDTQYF. The CDR3, as DNA: TGTGCCAGCAGCTTATTGGGCGCAGGCGATACGCAGTATTTT. The V call is TRBV7-2, the J call TRBJ2-3, with D unresolved. Trimming removed 2 bases from V and 6 bases from J, with 12 bases in between. Per the germline V gene, CDR1 is SGHTA and CDR2 is FQGNSA. This CDR3 has 14 residues.

CDR3 nucleotide sequence: TGTGCCAGCAGTGCCTACCAGGGTTACGAGCAGTACTTC. The encoded protein is CASSAYQGYEQYF. The chain couples TRBV27 to TRBJ2-7, with D possibly being TRBD1 (5 bases). V lost 5 bases to trimming and J lost 4 bases, with 12 bases between them. Germline-derived CDR1 and CDR2 are MNHEY and SMNVEV (reference sequence). The CDR3 loop spans 13 amino acids.

The chain is built from TRBV25-1 and TRBJ2-7; TRBD1 aligns across 8 bases. In germline, CDR1 is MGHDK, CDR2 SYGVNS. J was trimmed by 6 bases and V by 3 bases; bases with no gene match: 16. The CDR3 has 17 amino acids. CDR3 residues: CASSELQGGVGSGEQYF. CDR3 DNA: TGTGCCAGCAGTGAGCTACAGGGGGGCGTGGGGTCCGGCGAGCAGTACTTC.

This clonotype came up a few times. The chain couples TRBV20-1 to TRBJ2-5; D might be TRBD2 (5 bases). Looked up from germline, CDR1 is DFQATT and CDR2 is SNEGSKA (reference sequence). V was pared by 0 bases and J by 5 bases, with 10 bases between. The CDR3 has 13 residues. Here the CDR3 reads CSAREPSIETQYF. The CDR3 DNA reads TGCAGTGCTAGAGAGCCTAGCATCGAGACCCAGTACTTC.

This clonotype was seen only a few times. The chain employs TRBV7-2 and TRBJ2-5; tentatively, D is TRBD2 (6 bases). Per the germline V gene, CDR1 is SGHTA and CDR2 is FQGNSA. V was shortened by 4 bases and J by 7 bases, with 10 bases between the two germline ends. The CDR3 extends over 12 amino acids. The CDR3 DNA is TGTGCCAGCAGCTCCCGAGCGGGGACCCAGTACTTC. This encodes CASSSRAGTQYF.